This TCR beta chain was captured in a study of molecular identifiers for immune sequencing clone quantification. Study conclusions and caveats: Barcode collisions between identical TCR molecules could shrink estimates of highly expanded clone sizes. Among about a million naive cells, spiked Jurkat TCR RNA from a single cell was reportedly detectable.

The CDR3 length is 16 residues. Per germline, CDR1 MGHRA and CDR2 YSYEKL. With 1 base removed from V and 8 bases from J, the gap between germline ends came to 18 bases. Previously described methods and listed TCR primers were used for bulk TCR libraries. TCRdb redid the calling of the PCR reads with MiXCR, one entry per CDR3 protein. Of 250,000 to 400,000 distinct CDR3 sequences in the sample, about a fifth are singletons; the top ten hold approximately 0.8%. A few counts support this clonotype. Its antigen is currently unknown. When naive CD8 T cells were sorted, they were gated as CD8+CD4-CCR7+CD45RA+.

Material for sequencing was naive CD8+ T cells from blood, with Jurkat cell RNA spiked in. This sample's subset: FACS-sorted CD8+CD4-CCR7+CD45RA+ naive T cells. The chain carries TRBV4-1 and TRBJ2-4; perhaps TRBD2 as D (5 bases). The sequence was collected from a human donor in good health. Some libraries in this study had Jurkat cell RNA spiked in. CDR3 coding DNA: TGCGCCAGCAGCCAAGTTGGCGGGTTCGTCGCGGACATTCAGTACTTC. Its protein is CASSQVGGFVADIQYF.